This T cell receptor (beta chain) appears in the sequencing data of a study of regulatory T cells in long-lasting Graves disease. Germline V gene data show CDR1 as SGDLS and CDR2 as YYNGEE. V was clipped by 7 bases and J by 0 bases, with 12 bases between them. This CDR3 is built from 14 residues. Combining iRepertoire HTBI primers with Arm-PCR of CDR3 regions, the authors built TCR beta libraries. MiXCR was run by TCRdb on the multiplex PCR reads, yielding one entry per CDR3 protein. Seen here are 550,000 to 650,000 distinct CDR3 sequences, roughly 15% observed once, and the top ten hold around 11%. Regarding time point: newly diagnosed GD, antithyroid drugs for less than 3 months. PBMCs provided the RNA from which the TCR library was made. These data were also reused for a study on T cells in Graves' hyperthyroidism and ophthalmopathy.

This TCR was sampled from a young man with Graves disease. The sample in question was peripheral blood mononuclear cells (PBMCs), obtained at new diagnosis, from a patient treated with antithyroid drugs. The chain recombines TRBV9 with TRBJ2-3; no reliable D call. CDR3 in DNA: TGTGCCAGCGGCGAAACTTTTAGCACAGATACGCAGTATTTT. Translated, it gives CASGETFSTDTQYF.